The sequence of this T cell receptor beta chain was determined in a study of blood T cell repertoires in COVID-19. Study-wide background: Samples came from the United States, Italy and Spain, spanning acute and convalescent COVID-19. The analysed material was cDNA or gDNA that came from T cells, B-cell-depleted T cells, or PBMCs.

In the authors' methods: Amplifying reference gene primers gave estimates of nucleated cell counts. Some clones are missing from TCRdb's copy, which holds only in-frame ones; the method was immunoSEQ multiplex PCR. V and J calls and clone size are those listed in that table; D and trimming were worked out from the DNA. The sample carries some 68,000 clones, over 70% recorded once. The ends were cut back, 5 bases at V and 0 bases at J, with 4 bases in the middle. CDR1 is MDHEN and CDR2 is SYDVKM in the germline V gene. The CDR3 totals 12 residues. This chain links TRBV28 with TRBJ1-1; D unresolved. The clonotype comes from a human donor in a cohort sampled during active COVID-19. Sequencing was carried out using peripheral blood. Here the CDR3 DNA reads TGTGCCAGCAGTAACATGAACACTGAAGCTTTCTTT. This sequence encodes CASSNMNTEAFF. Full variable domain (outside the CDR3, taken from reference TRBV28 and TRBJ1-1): DVKVTQSSRYLVKRTGEKVFLECVQDMDHENMFWYRQDPGLGLRLIYFSYDVKMKEKGDIPEGYSVSREKKERFSLILESASTNQTSMYLCASSNMNTEAFFGQGTRLTVV.